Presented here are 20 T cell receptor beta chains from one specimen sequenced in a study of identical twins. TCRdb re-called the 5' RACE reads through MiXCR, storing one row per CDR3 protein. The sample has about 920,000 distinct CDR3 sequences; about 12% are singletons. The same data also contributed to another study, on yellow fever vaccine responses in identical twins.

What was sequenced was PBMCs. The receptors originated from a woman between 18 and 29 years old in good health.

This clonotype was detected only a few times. CDR3 amino acids: CASTPSSTDTQYF. CDR3 coding DNA: TGTGCCAGCACCCCAAGTTCCACAGATACGCAGTATTTT. The chain has TRBV11-2 and TRBJ2-3, with unresolved D. Germline CDR1 SGHAT, CDR2 FQNNGV. V lost 7 bases and J 2 bases, leaving 10 bases between the germline ends. There are 13 residues in the CDR3.

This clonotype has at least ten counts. In nucleotides, the CDR3 is TGTGCCAGCAGCCAGGGGGGTATCGTCCATGGCTACACCTTC. This translates into CASSQGGIVHGYTF. The V gene is TRBV3-1, the J gene TRBJ1-2; TRBD1 is a possible D gene (5 bases). Trimming shortened V by 3 bases and J by 6 bases, and 14 bases separated the two germline ends. The CDR3 runs 14 residues. Looked up from germline, CDR1 is LGHDT and CDR2 is YNNKEL (reference sequence).

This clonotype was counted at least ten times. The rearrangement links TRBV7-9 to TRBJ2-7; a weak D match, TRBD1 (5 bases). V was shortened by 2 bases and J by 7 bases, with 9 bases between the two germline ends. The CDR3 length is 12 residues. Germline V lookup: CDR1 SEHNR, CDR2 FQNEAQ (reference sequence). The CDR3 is CASSLSQGEQYV. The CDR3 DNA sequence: TGTGCCAGCAGCTTAAGTCAGGGAGAGCAGTACGTC.

The CDR3 reads CASSFPYGTDTQYF. The CDR3 DNA reads as TGTGCCAGCAGCTTTCCCTATGGGACAGATACGCAGTATTTT. The V gene is TRBV7-9, the J gene TRBJ2-3; D remains unclear. Per germline, CDR1 SEHNR and CDR2 FQNEAQ (reference sequence). V was clipped by 3 bases and J by 3 bases, with 10 bases between them. This CDR3 contains 14 residues.

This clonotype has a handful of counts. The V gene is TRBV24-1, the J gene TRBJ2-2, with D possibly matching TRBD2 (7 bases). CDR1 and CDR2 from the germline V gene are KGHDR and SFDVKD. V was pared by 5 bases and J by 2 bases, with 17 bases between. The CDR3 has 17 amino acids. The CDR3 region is CATSGPAGALNTGELFF. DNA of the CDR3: TGTGCCACCAGTGGCCCGGCGGGGGCGCTTAACACCGGGGAGCTGTTTTTT.

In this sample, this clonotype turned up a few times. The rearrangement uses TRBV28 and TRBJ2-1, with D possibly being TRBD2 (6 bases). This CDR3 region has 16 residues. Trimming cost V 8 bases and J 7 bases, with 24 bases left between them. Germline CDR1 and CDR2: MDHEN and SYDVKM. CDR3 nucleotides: TGTGCCAGCGGGAACCCGCGGGACCCCTGGGTGAATGAGCAGTTCTTC. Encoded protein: CASGNPRDPWVNEQFF.

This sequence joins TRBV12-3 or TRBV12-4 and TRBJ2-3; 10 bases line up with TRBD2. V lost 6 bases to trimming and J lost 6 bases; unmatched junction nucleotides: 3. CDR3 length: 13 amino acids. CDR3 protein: CASRLAGWDTQYF. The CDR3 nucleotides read TGTGCCAGCAGACTAGCGGGATGGGATACGCAGTATTTT.

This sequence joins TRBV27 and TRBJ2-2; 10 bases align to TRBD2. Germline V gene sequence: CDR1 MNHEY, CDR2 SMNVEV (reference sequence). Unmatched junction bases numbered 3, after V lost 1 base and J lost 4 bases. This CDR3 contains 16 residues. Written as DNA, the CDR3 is TGTGCCAGCAGTTTATTCTCTAGCGGGGGCACCGGGGAGCTGTTTTTT. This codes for CASSLFSSGGTGELFF.

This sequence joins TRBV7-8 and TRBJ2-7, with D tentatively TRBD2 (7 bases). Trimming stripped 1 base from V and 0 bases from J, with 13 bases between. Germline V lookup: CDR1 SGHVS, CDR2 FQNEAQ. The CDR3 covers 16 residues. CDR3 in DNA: TGTGCCAGCAGCTTAGAAGGGGGGGGCTTCTCCTACGAGCAGTACGTC. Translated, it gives CASSLEGGGFSYEQYV.

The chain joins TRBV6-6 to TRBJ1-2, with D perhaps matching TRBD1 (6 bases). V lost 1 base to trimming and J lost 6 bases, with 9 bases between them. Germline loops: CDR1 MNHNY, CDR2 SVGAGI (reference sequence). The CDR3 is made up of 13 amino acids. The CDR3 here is CASSYWGRDGYTF. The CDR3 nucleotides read TGTGCCAGCAGTTACTGGGGGCGGGATGGCTACACCTTC.

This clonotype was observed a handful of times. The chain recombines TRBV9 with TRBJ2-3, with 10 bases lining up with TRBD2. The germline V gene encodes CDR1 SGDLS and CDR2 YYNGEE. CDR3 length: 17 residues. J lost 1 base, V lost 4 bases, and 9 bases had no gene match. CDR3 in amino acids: CASSPSLGTSGTDTQYF. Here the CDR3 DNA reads TGTGCCAGCAGCCCCAGCCTCGGGACTAGCGGCACAGATACGCAGTATTTT.

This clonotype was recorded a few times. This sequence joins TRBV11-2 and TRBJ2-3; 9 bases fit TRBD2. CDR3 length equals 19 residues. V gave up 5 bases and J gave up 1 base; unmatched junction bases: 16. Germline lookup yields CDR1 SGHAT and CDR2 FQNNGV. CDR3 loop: CASSPKRLAGWARTDTQYF. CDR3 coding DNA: TGTGCCAGCAGCCCCAAGCGGCTAGCGGGATGGGCCCGCACAGATACGCAGTATTTT.

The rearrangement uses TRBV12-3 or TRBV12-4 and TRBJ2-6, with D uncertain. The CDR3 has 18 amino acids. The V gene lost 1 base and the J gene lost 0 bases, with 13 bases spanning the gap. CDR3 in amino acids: CASSLGGTSSSGANVLTF. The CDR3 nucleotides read TGTGCCAGCAGTTTAGGAGGCACATCAAGCTCTGGGGCCAACGTCCTGACTTTC.

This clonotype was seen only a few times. The CDR3 sequence: CSARDRGLPWGEQYF. CDR3 sequence (DNA): TGCAGTGCTAGAGATCGCGGACTGCCCTGGGGGGAGCAGTACTTC. This rearrangement joins TRBV20-1 to TRBJ2-7; either TRBD1 or TRBD2 may fit D (5 bases each). Trimming took off 0 bases at V and 7 bases at J, with 19 bases between the two ends. This CDR3 is 15 amino acids long. Germline V gives CDR1 DFQATT, CDR2 SNEGSKA (reference sequence).

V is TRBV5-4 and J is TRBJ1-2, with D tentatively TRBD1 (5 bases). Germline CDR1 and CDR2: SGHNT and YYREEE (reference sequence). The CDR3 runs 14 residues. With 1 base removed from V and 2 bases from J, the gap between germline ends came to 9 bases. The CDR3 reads CASSLMGENYGYTF. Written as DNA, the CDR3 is TGTGCCAGCAGCTTGATGGGGGAAAACTATGGCTACACCTTC.

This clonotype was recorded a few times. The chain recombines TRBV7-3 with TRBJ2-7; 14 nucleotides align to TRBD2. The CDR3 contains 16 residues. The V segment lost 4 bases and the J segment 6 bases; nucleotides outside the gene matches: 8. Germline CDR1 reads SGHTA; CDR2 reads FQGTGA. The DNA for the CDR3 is TGTGCCAGCAGCTCATCGGGACTAGCGGGAGCGGGCGAGCAGTACTTC. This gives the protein CASSSSGLAGAGEQYF.

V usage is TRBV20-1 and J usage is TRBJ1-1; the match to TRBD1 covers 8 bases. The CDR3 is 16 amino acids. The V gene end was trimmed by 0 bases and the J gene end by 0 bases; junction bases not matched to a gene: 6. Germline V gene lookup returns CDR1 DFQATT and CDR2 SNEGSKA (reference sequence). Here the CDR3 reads CSARDPGQAVNTEAFF. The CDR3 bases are TGCAGTGCTAGAGATCCGGGACAGGCTGTGAACACTGAAGCTTTCTTT.

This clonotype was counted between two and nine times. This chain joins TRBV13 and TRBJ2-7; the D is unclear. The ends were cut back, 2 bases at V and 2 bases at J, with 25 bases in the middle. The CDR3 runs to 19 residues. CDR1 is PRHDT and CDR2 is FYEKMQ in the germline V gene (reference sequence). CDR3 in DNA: TGTGCCAGCAGCTTAATCTGGTCCGTCACTGCATATTTTGCCTACGAGCAGTACTTC. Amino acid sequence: CASSLIWSVTAYFAYEQYF.

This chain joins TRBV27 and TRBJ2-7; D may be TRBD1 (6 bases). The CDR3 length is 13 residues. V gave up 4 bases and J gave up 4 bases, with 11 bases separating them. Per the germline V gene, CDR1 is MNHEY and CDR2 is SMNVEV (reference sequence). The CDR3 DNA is TGTGCCAGCAGTTCGGGACACGTATACGAGCAGTACTTC. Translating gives CASSSGHVYEQYF.

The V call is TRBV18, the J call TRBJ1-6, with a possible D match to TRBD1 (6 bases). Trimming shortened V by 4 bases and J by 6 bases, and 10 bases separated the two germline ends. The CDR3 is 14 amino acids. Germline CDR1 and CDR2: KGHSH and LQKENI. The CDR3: CASSQQGGNSPLHF. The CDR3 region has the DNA TGTGCCAGCTCACAACAGGGCGGTAATTCACCCCTCCACTTT. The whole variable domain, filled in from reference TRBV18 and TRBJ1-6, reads NAGVMQNPRHLVRRRGQEARLRCSPMKGHSHVYWYRQLPEEGLKFMVYLQKENIIDESGMPKERFSAEFPKEGPSILRIQQVVRGDSAAYFCASSQQGGNSPLHFGNGTRLTVT.